This T cell receptor beta chain was recovered during a study of T cells in Graves' hyperthyroidism and ophthalmopathy (dated by TCRdb to about 2019). Broadly, across the study: Peripheral blood samples were taken at initial diagnosis, before any treatment was given. A discovery cohort of about 96 patients, about 43 with Graves' ophthalmopathy and approximately 60 with stable Graves' hyperthyroidism, was used to find distinguishing TCR V-J signatures. Whether ophthalmopathy could be predicted prospectively was tested in an independent validation cohort made up of about 20 hyperthyroidism patients plus 17 patients who later progressed to ophthalmopathy. The 75 to 100 discovery patients were divided at random into training and test sets in a 7:3 ratio. Thyroid tissue and blood T-cell repertoires from six or seven Graves' hyperthyroidism patients were also compared in the study. Following sampling, methimazole starting at 30 mg daily was given to hyperthyroidism patients, and high-dose intravenous methylprednisolone was given to ophthalmopathy patients. The paper reports TCR Vbeta CDR3 sequencing of over 130 peripheral blood samples: 43 ophthalmopathy, around 80 hyperthyroidism and approximately 17 progressor patients. Broad study findings and their caveats: Sample size was not statistically predetermined, and investigators were not blinded to group allocation. During validation, the model predicted progression to ophthalmopathy a median of around six months ahead of onset, with around 71% sensitivity and less than 85% specificity. A 13 V-J signature model separated ophthalmopathy from stable hyperthyroidism, with roughly 88% sensitivity and approximately 81% specificity in cross-validation and 80%/75% in testing. Most expanded thyroid clonotypes (frequency above 0.001) were also found in blood, which suggests that blood repertoires may mirror thyroid immune responses.

This clonotype was seen repeatedly, ten times or more. Its antigen remains unidentified. The sample holds no much larger clone one base away, and base qualities are not on file. Taken from cysteine to phenylalanine, the CDR3 has 15 residues. Only the CDR3 part of the read is kept: 45 bases, read in frame from the first base. Trimming at the junction amounts to 4 bases on V and 3 bases on J, and the germline ends lie 13 bases apart. A patient counted as having stable Graves' hyperthyroidism if no progression to ophthalmopathy occurred over 18 months of follow-up. Hyperthyroidism patients were newly diagnosed, had a disease duration of under 2 months, and were aged 18 to 65 years. Patients with uncontrolled infections, other autoimmune diseases, pregnancy or lactation were excluded. Diagnoses were based on clinical symptoms, serum thyroxine and TRAb, thyroid ultrasound and orbital computed tomography. Ficoll-Paque density gradient centrifugation was used to isolate PBMCs from about 10 ml of fresh peripheral blood. Total RNA was extracted using Trizol reagent, and RNA quality was assessed on an Agilent 2100 Bioanalyzer.

TCR beta CDR3 regions were amplified from RNA transcripts. The TCR CDR3 was subjected to a first round of RT-PCR using the HTBI primer set and the Qiagen OneStep RT-PCR kit. A second multiplex PCR round built the libraries, followed by size selection and purification. Libraries were sequenced paired-end with 100 bp reads on an Illumina HiSeq2000. The authors processed their data as follows. SOAPnuke was used to process the raw data, removing reads that contained adapters or uncalled bases, had a mean Phred below 15, or lacked an exact match to the constant primer or identifier. COPE v1.2.5 was used to merge high-quality paired reads, and clonotypes were defined as unique nucleotide sequences. Clonotypes were aligned to IMGT TRBV, TRBD and TRBJ reference segments using MiTCR v1.1. Analysis was restricted to V-J combinations with a frequency above 0.0001, which covered 98% to 99.2% of repertoires. The TCS score was defined as the ratio of F50 (clonal expansion) to E x V (chaos), calculated using BLOSUM62-based TCRdist between CDR3 peptides within each V-J. Welch's t-statistics and random forest reduced fewer than 550 V-J features to 13, which were used in a naive Bayes classifier (R e1071). TCRdb ran its own pipeline on the public reads, namely fastp trimming at Q25 and MiXCR clone calling, and kept in-frame beta chains. Rows are unified per CDR3 protein, each entry keeping the most common DNA and genes. None of the V and J calls come from the authors' own analysis; TCRdb made them. Here the sample has approximately 600,000 distinct CDR3 sequences; 15% to 20% occur a single time. The top ten clonotypes cover 3.8% of the sample.

The rearrangement combines TRBV12-3 or TRBV12-4 with TRBJ1-5; too little of a D gene remains to name it. The clonotype was recovered from a woman in her 30s with Graves' hyperthyroidism. The sequenced sample consisted of blood. This receptor carries the CDR3 CASSSHLGSNQPQHF. The nucleotides are TGTGCCAGCAGTTCGCATCTAGGCTCCAATCAGCCCCAGCATTTT.